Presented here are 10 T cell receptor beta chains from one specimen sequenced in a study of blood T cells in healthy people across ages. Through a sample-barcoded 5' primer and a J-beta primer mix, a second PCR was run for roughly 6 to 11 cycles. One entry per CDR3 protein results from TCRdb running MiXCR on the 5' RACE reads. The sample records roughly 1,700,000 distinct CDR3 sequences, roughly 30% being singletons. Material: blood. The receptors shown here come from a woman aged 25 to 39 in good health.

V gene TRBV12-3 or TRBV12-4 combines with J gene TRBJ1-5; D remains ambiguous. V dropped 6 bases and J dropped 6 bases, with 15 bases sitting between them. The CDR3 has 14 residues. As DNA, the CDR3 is TGTGCCAGCAGCACGCACGCGAGGAGTCAGCCCCAGCATTTT. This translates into CASSTHARSQPQHF.

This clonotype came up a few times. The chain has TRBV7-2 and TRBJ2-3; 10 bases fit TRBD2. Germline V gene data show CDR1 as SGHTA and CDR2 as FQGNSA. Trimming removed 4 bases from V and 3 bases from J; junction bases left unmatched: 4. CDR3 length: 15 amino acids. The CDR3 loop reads CASSSRGLATDTQYF. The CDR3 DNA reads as TGTGCCAGCAGCTCGAGGGGACTAGCGACAGATACGCAGTATTTT. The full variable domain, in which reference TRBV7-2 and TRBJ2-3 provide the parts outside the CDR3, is GAGVSQSPSNKVTEKGKDVELRCDPISGHTALYWYRQSLGQGLEFLIYFQGNSAPDKSGLPSDRFSAERTGGSVSTLTIQRTQQEDSAVYLCASSSRGLATDTQYFGPGTRLTVL.

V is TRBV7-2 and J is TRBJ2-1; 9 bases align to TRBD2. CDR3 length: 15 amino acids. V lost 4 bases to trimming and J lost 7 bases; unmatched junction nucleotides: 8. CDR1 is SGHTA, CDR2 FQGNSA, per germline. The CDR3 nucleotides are TGTGCCAGCAGCTCTCTTAGCGGGGGACTGAATGAGCAGTTCTTC. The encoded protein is CASSSLSGGLNEQFF.

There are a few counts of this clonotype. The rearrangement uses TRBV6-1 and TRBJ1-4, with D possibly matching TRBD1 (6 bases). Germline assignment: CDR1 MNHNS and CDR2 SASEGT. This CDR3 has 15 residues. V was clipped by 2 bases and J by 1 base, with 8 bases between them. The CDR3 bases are TGTGCCAGCAGTGAACTGACAGGAACTAATGAAAAACTGTTTTTT. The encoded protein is CASSELTGTNEKLFF.

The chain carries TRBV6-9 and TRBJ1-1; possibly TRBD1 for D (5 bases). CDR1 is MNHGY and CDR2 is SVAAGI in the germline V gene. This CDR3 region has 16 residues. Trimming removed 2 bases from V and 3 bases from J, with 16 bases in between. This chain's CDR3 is CASSYKRDDSYTEAFF. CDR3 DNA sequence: TGTGCCAGCAGTTATAAGAGGGACGACTCGTACACTGAAGCTTTCTTT.

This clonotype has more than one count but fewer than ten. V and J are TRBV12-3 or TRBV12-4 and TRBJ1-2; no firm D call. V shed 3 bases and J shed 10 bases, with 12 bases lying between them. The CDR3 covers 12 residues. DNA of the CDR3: TGTGCCAGCAGTTTTGACAAGGTCGACTACACCTTC. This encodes CASSFDKVDYTF.

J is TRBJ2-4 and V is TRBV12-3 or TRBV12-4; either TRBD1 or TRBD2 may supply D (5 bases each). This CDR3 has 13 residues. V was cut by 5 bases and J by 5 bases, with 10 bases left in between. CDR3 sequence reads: CASSGGAENIQYF. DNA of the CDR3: TGTGCCAGCAGTGGGGGTGCTGAAAACATTCAGTACTTC.

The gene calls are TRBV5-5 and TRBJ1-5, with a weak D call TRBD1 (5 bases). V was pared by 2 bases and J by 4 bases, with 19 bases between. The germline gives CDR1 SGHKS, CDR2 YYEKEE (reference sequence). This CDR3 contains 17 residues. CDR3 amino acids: CASSLRLGPPPNQPQHF. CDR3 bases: TGTGCCAGCAGCTTAAGGTTGGGGCCCCCTCCAAATCAGCCCCAGCATTTT.

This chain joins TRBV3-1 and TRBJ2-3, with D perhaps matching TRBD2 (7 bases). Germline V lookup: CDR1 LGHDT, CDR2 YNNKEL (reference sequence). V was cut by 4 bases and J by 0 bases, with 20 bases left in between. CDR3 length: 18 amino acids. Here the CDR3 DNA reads TGTGCCAGCAGCCCTCAAGCGGGGCGGGGGCCTAGCACAGATACGCAGTATTTT. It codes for CASSPQAGRGPSTDTQYF.

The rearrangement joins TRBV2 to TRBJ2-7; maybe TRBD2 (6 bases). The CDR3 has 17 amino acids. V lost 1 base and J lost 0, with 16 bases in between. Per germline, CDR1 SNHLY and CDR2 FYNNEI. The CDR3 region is CASSEGFSGDSSYEQYF. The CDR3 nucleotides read TGTGCCAGCAGTGAAGGGTTTAGCGGTGATTCCTCCTACGAGCAGTACTTC.